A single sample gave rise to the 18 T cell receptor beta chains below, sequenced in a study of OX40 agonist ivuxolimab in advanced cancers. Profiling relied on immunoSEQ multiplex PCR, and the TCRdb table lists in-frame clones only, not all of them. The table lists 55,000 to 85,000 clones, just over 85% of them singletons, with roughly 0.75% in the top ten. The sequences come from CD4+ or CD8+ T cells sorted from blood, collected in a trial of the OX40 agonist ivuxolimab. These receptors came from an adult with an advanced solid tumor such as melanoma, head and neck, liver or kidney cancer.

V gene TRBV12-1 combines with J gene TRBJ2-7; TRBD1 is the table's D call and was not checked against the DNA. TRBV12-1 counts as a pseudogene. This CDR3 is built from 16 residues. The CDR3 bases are TGTGCCAGCAGCCGTTTGGGGGACAGCTACTCCTACGAGCAGTACTTC. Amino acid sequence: CASSRLGDSYSYEQYF.

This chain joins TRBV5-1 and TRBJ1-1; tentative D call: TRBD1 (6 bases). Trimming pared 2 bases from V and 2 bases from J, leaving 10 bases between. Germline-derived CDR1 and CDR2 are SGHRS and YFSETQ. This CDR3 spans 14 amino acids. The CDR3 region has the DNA TGCGCCAGCAGCTTCGGACAGCTTAACACTGAAGCTTTCTTT. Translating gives CASSFGQLNTEAFF. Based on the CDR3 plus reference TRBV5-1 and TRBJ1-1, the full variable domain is KAGVTQTPRYLIKTRGQQVTLSCSPISGHRSVSWYQQTPGQGLQFLFEYFSETQRNKGNFPGRFSGRQFSNSRSEMNVSTLELGDSALYLCASSFGQLNTEAFFGQGTRLTVV.

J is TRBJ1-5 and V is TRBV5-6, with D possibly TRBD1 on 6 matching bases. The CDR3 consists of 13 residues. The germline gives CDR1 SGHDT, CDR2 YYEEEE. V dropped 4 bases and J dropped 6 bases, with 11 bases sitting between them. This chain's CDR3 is CASSPTGTQPQHF. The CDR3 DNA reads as TGTGCCAGCAGCCCAACAGGGACTCAGCCCCAGCATTTT.

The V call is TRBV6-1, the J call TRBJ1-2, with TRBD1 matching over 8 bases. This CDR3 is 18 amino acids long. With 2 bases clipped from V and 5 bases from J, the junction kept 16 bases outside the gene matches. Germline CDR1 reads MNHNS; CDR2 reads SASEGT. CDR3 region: CASSERKAGGAITYGYTF. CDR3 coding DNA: TGTGCCAGCAGTGAAAGGAAGGCAGGGGGCGCGATTACGTATGGCTACACCTTC.

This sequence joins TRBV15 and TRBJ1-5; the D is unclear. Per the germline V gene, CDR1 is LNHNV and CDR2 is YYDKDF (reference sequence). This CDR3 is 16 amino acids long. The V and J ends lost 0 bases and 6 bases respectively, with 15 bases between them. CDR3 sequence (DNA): TGTGCCACCAGCAGAGATGCTCTAAGGGCTGGTCAGCCCCAGCATTTT. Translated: CATSRDALRAGQPQHF. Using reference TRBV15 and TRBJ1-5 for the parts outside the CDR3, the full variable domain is DAMVIQNPRYQVTQFGKPVTLSCSQTLNHNVMYWYQQKSSQAPKLLFHYYDKDFNNEADTPDNFQSRRPNTSFCFLDIRSPGLGDTAMYLCATSRDALRAGQPQHFGDGTRLSIL.

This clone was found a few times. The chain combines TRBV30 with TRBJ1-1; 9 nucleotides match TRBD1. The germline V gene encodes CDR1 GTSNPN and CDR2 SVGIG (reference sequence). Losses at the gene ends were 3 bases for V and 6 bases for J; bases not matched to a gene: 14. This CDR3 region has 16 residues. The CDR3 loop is CAWSQSLTGGFAEAFF. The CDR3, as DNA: TGTGCCTGGAGCCAAAGTCTCACAGGGGGCTTTGCTGAAGCTTTCTTT.

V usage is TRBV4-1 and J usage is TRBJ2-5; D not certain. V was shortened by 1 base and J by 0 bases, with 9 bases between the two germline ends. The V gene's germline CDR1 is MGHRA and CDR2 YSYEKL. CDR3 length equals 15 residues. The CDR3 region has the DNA TGCGCCAGCAGCCAAGTGGGCATTCACCAAGAGACCCAGTACTTC. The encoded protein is CASSQVGIHQETQYF.

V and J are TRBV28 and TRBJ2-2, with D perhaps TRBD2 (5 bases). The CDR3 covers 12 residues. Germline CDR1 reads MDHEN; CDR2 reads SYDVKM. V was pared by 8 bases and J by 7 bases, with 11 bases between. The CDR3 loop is CASRRRGGELFF. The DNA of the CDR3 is TGTGCCAGCCGTCGACGGGGCGGGGAGCTGTTTTTT. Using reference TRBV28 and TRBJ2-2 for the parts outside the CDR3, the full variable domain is DVKVTQSSRYLVKRTGEKVFLECVQDMDHENMFWYRQDPGLGLRLIYFSYDVKMKEKGDIPEGYSVSREKKERFSLILESASTNQTSMYLCASRRRGGELFFGEGSRLTVL.

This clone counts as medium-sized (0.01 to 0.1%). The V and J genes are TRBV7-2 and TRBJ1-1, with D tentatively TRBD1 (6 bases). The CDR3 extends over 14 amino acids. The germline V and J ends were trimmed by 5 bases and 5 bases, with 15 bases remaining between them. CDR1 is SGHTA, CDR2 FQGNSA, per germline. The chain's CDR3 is CASSLSGRGTEAFF. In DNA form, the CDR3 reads TGTGCCAGCAGCCTCTCGGGCAGGGGAACTGAAGCTTTCTTT.

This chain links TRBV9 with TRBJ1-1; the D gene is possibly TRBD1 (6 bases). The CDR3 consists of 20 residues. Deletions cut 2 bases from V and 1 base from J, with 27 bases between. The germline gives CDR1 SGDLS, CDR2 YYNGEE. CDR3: CASSVGGGGEVLLRNTEAFF. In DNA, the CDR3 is TGTGCCAGCAGCGTTGGGGGCGGCGGGGAGGTTCTTCTGAGGAACACTGAAGCTTTCTTT.

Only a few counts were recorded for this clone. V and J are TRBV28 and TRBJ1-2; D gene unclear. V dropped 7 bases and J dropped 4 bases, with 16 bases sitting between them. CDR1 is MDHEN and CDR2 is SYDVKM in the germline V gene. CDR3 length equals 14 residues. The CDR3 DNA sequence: TGTGCCAGCAACCTCGGGGAGTTTGGCTATGGCTACACCTTC. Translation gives CASNLGEFGYGYTF.

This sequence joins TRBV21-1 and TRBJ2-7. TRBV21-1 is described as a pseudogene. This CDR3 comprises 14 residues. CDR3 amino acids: CASSKGMRRFEQYF. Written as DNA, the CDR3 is TGTGCCAGCAGCAAAGGTATGAGAAGGTTCGAGCAGTACTTC.

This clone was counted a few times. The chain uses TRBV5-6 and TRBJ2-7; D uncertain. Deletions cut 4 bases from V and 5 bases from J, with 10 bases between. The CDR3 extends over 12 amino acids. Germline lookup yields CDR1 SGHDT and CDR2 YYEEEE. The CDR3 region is CASSLPGHEQYF. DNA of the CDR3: TGTGCCAGCAGCCTGCCAGGCCACGAGCAGTACTTC.

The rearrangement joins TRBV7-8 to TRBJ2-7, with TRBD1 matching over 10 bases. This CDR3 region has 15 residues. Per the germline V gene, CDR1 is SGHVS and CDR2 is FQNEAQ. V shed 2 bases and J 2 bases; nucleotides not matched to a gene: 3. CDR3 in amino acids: CASSLTGQGTYEQYF. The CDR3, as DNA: TGTGCCAGCAGCTTAACGGGACAGGGGACCTACGAGCAGTACTTC.

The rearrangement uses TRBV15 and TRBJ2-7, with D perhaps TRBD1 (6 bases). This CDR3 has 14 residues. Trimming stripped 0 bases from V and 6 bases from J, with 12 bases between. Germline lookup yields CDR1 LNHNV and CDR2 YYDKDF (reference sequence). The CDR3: CATSRDYRVGEQYF. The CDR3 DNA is TGTGCCACCAGCAGAGACTACAGGGTGGGCGAGCAGTACTTC.

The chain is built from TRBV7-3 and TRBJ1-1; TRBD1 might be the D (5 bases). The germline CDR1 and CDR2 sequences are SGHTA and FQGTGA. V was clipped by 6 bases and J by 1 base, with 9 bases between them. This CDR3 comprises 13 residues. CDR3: CASSLDRNTEAFF. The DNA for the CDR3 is TGTGCCAGCAGTTTAGACAGGAACACTGAAGCTTTCTTT.

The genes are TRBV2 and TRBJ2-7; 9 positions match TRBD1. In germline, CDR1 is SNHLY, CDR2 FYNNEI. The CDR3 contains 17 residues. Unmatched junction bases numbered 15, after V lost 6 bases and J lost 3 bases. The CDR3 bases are TGTGCCAGCAGGAGGGACAGGGCCATGATACTCGTCTACGAGCAGTACTTC. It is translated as CASRRDRAMILVYEQYF.

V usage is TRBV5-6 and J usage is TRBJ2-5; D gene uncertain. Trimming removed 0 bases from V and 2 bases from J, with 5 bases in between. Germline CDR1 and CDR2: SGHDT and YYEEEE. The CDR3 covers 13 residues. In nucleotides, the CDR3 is TGTGCCAGCAGCTTGGGCGTACAAGAGACCCAGTACTTC. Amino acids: CASSLGVQETQYF.